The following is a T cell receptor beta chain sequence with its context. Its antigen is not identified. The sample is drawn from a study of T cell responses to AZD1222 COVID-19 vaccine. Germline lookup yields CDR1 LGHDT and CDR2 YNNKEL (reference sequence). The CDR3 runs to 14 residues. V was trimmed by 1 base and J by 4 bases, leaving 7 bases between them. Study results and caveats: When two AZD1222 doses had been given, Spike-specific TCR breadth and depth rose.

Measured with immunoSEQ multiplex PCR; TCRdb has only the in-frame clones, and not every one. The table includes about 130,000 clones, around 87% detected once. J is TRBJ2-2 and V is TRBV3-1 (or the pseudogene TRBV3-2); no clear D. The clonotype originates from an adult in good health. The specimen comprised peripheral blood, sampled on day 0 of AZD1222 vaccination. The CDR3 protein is CASSQVGVTGELFF. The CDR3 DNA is TGTGCCAGCAGCCAAGTCGGAGTCACCGGGGAGCTGTTTTTT.